The 7 T cell receptor beta chains presented below share a single source sample, sequenced in a study of spatial heterogeneity in lung cancer (dated by TCRdb to the late 2010s). Library method: 5' RACE. The sequencer was a NextSeq 500. The raw public data were reprocessed by TCRdb itself: fastp quality trimming at Q25, MiXCR clonotype calling, in-frame beta chains only. Identical CDR3 protein sequences are pooled into one entry, listed with their most common genes and DNA. The sample table shows nearly 25,000 distinct CDR3 sequences, and 8.8% are seen once. The ten largest clones take up about 7.7% of the sample. These receptors have no identified antigens. This specimen's time point label, interpreted: sample taken at primary tumor resection. General findings and caveats noted by the study authors: The tumor nonsynonymous mutation count correlated with the number of expanded alpha and beta TCRs within the tumor.

The specimen was lung tumor tissue, collected at surgery. The receptors were gathered from a male donor with early-stage non-small cell lung cancer.

The table lists this clonotype with many counts. The chain employs TRBV4-3 and TRBJ2-7, with TRBD2 matching over 10 bases. Looked up from germline, CDR1 is LGHNA and CDR2 is YSLEER. This CDR3 is built from 13 residues. The trim removed 4 bases at V and 5 bases at J, leaving 2 bases unmatched. The CDR3: CASSLAGGNEQYF. The DNA of the CDR3 is TGCGCCAGCAGCCTAGCGGGAGGCAACGAGCAGTACTTC.

In its sample, this clonotype was seen a few times. The chain employs TRBV20-1 and TRBJ2-6; possible D gene TRBD1, 5 bases. The CDR3 is 16 residues long. CDR1 is DFQATT, CDR2 SNEGSKA, per germline (reference sequence). With 3 bases removed from V and 2 bases from J, the gap between germline ends came to 14 bases. The CDR3 here is CSASSMLGAGANVLTF. Written as DNA, the CDR3 is TGCAGTGCTAGTTCCATGCTAGGGGCTGGGGCCAACGTCCTGACTTTC.

This clonotype was seen more than once but under ten times. V and J are TRBV7-2 and TRBJ2-3; TRBD2 agrees at 7 bases. Germline trimming cut 0 bases from V and 4 bases from J; bases unmatched to any gene: 13. This CDR3 is 18 amino acids long. Looked up from germline, CDR1 is SGHTA and CDR2 is FQGNSA. The CDR3 spells CASSLAGGARFGADTQYF. CDR3 nucleotide sequence: TGTGCCAGCAGCTTAGCGGGAGGGGCTAGATTTGGGGCAGATACGCAGTATTTT.

This clonotype was detected ten times or more. The CDR3 DNA sequence: TGCGCCAGCAGCCAACATGGGGGCACTGAAGCTTTCTTT. The encoded protein is CASSQHGGTEAFF. V gene TRBV4-3 combines with J gene TRBJ1-1; the D gene is possibly TRBD1 (5 bases). The CDR3 sequence is 13 residues long. Trimming shortened V by 2 bases and J by 4 bases, and 8 bases separated the two germline ends. Per the germline V gene, CDR1 is LGHNA and CDR2 is YSLEER.

The gene calls are TRBV4-3 and TRBJ2-7; TRBD1 might be the D (6 bases). The germline V gene has CDR1 LGHNA and CDR2 YSLEER. The CDR3 is 14 residues long. V was trimmed by 5 bases and J by 1 base, leaving 12 bases between them. CDR3: CASSVDRFSYEQYF. CDR3 DNA: TGCGCCAGCAGCGTTGACAGGTTTTCCTACGAGCAGTACTTC.

The table lists this clonotype with many counts. Here the CDR3 DNA reads TGCAGTCCAACGGGGACTACCAATGAGCAGTTCTTC. Translating gives CSPTGTTNEQFF. The chain uses TRBV20-1 and TRBJ2-1, with 7 nucleotides matching TRBD2. The CDR3 is 12 residues long. Per the germline V gene, CDR1 is DFQATT and CDR2 is SNEGSKA (reference sequence). Losses at the gene ends were 8 bases for V and 6 bases for J; bases not matched to a gene: 7.

This clonotype was counted at least ten times. The CDR3 sequence: CASSLHMVNTEAFF. CDR3 in DNA: TGTGCCAGCAGCCTCCATATGGTGAACACTGAAGCTTTCTTT. The V call is TRBV3-1, the J call TRBJ1-1; D is undetermined. This CDR3 has 14 residues. Germline assignment: CDR1 LGHDT and CDR2 YNNKEL (reference sequence). V was clipped by 4 bases and J by 0 bases, with 9 bases between them.